A selection of T cell receptor beta chains follows, all from one sample in a study of CD8+ T cells in alopecia areata. Method: immunoSEQ multiplex PCR; TCRdb's copy keeps in-frame clones and lacks some. In the table there are 9,500 to 15,000 clones, approximately 60% of which are singletons. Material: skin. The receptor set was obtained from a human donor with alopecia areata. Both conserved end residues are part of each CDR3. A D gene is named only where the DNA matches it firmly. Size tells how often a clone was seen (once, few, many) or the class of an expanded clone, and some rows leave it out.

j_call clone_size d_call v_call cdr3_aa cdr3_nt
TRBJ2-1 NA NA TRBV6-1 CASSEWSVYSYNEQFF TGTGCCAGCAGTGAATGGTCGGTTTACTCCTACAATGAGCAGTTCTTC
TRBJ2-7 NA NA TRBV11-2 CASSPLLSYEQYF TGTGCCAGCAGCCCCCTCCTCTCCTACGAGCAGTACTTC
TRBJ2-4 NA NA TRBV29-1 CSARKEGTVPAKNIQYF TGCAGCGCTAGAAAGGAGGGAACGGTTCCGGCCAAAAACATTCAGTACTTC
TRBJ1-2 once TRBD1 TRBV27 CASSSDREGYGYTF TGTGCCAGCAGTTCGGACAGGGAGGGCTATGGCTACACCTTC
TRBJ2-7 NA NA TRBV14 CASSPFLIGGEQYF TGTGCCAGCAGCCCATTTTTAATCGGAGGCGAGCAGTACTTC
TRBJ2-7 few NA TRBV28 CASSFELRRPYEQYF TGTGCCAGCAGTTTTGAACTAAGGAGGCCCTACGAGCAGTACTTC
TRBJ1-5 once NA TRBV6-1 CASTGVGPHQPQHF TGTGCCAGCACCGGGGTGGGACCCCATCAGCCCCAGCATTTT
TRBJ2-7 NA NA TRBV6-1 CASREPWLRFSSYEQYF TGTGCCAGCAGAGAACCATGGTTGCGGTTCTCCTCCTACGAGCAGTACTTC
TRBJ2-3 NA NA TRBV4-2 CASSSLGDTDTQYF TGTGCCAGCAGCTCCCTCGGGGACACAGATACGCAGTATTTT
TRBJ2-7 few NA TRBV27 CASSLAGVYEQYF TGTGCCAGCAGTTTAGCCGGGGTGTACGAGCAGTACTTC
TRBJ2-3 NA TRBD1 TRBV5-5 CASSIGTDSDTQYF TGTGCCAGCAGCATAGGGACAGACTCAGATACGCAGTATTTT
TRBJ1-4 NA TRBD1 TRBV29-1 CSVEQGVKEKLFF TGCAGCGTTGAACAGGGGGTGAAAGAAAAACTGTTTTTT
TRBJ2-3 few TRBD1 TRBV18 CASSQGQDTDTQYF TGTGCCAGCTCTCAAGGACAGGACACAGATACGCAGTATTTT
TRBJ2-2 NA NA TRBV9 CASSALAPANTGELFF TGTGCCAGCAGCGCCCTAGCGCCCGCGAACACCGGGGAGCTGTTTTTT
TRBJ1-5 once NA TRBV19 CASTAGVLQPQHF TGTGCCAGTACAGCAGGGGTGCTTCAGCCCCAGCATTTT
TRBJ2-7 few TRBD2 TRBV29-1 CSAAAQRESGEQYF TGCAGCGCCGCCGCGCAGCGGGAGTCGGGTGAGCAGTACTTC
TRBJ1-4 NA NA TRBV18 CASSPRAAATNEKLFF TGTGCCAGCTCACCACGGGCAGCTGCAACTAATGAAAAACTGTTTTTT